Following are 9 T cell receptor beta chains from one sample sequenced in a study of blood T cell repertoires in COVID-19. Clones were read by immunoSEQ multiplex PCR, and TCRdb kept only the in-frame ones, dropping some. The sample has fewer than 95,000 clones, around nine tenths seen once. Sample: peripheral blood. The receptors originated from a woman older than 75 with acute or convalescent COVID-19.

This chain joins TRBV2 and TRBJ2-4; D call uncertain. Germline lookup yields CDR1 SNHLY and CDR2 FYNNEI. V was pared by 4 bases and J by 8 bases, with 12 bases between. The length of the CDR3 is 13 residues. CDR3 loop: CASSVLTPDIQYF. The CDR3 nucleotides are TGTGCCAGCAGTGTCCTCACCCCGGACATTCAGTACTTC.

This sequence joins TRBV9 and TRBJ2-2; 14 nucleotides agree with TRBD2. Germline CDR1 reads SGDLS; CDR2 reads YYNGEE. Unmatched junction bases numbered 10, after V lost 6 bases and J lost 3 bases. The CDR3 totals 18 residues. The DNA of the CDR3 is TGTGCCAGCACGCCAGATGGGACTAGCGGGAGTCACACCGGGGAGCTGTTTTTT. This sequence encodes CASTPDGTSGSHTGELFF.

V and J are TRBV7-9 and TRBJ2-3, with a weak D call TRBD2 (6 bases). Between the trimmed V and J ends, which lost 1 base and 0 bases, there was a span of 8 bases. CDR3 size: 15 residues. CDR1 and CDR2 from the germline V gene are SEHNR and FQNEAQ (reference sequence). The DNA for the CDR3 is TGTGCCAGCAGCTTAGGCGGGGTTAGCACAGATACGCAGTATTTT. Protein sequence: CASSLGGVSTDTQYF.

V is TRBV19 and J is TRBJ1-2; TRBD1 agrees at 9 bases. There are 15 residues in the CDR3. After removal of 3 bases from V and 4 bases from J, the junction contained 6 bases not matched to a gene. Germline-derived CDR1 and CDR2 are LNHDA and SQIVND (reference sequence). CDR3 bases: TGTGCCAGTAGTATCTGGGACAGGGACTCCTATGGCTACACCTTC. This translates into CASSIWDRDSYGYTF.

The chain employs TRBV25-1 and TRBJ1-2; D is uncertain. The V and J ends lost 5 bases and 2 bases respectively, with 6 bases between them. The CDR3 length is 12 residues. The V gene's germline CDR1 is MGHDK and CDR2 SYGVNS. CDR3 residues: CASSQLNYGYTF. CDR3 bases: TGTGCCAGCAGTCAACTGAACTATGGCTACACCTTC.

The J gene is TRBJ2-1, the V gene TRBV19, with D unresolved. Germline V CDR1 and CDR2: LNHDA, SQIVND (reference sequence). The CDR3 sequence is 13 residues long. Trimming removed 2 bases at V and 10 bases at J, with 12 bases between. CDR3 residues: CASSITRRSEQFF. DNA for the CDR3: TGTGCCAGTAGTATAACTCGAAGGAGCGAGCAGTTCTTC. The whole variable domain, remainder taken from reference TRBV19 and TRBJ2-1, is DGGITQSPKYLFRKEGQNVTLSCEQNLNHDAMYWYRQDPGQGLRLIYYSQIVNDFQKGDIAEGYSVSREKKESFPLTVTSAQKNPTAFYLCASSITRRSEQFFGPGTRLTVL.

The CDR3 DNA is TGTGCCAGCACAAATAGGGGACAAGCGAACACTGAAGCTTTCTTT. Residues: CASTNRGQANTEAFF. This chain connects TRBV2 to TRBJ1-1; TRBD1 is a possible D gene (6 bases). The CDR3 is 15 residues long. Trimming cost V 7 bases and J 1 base, with 16 bases left between them. Per germline, CDR1 SNHLY and CDR2 FYNNEI.

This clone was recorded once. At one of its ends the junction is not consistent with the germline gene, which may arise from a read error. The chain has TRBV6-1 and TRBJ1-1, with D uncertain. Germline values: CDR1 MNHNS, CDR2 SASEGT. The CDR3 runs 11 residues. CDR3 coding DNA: TGTGCCAGCCGTGAGCTAGCTGAAGCTTTCTTT. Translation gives CASRELAEAFF.

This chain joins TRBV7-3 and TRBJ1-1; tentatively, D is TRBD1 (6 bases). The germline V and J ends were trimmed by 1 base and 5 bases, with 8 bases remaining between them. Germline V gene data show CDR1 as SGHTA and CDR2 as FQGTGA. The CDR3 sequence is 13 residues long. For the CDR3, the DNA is TGTGCCAGCAGCTTAAGGGGGCTAACTGAAGCTTTCTTT. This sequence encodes CASSLRGLTEAFF.